This T cell receptor (beta chain) was observed in a study of T cells in Graves' hyperthyroidism and ophthalmopathy. Blood was sampled at initial diagnosis of hyperthyroidism, prior to onset of any ophthalmopathy symptoms. The PBMCs studied were ones that came from roughly 9.4 ml fresh peripheral blood. The study, taken as a whole, reports: Ophthalmopathy and stable hyperthyroidism were told apart by a 13 V-J model.

This CDR3 comprises 14 residues. J gave up 9 bases and V 4 bases, and 9 bases lay outside the gene matches. Germline V gives CDR1 LGHDT, CDR2 YNNKEL (reference sequence). Many counts were recorded for this clonotype. Antigen unknown. There were TCR beta CDR3 regions amplified from RNA transcripts. First-round RT-PCR with HTBI primers amplified the TCR CDR3 region. One entry per CDR3 protein results from TCRdb running MiXCR on the multiplex PCR reads. The profile shows around 300,000 distinct CDR3 sequences, 13% of them singletons. The chain combines TRBV3-1 with TRBJ2-1, with 7 bases lining up with TRBD2. This clonotype was sampled from a woman in her twenties or thirties with Graves' hyperthyroidism that later progressed to Graves' ophthalmopathy. The sample comprised blood. The CDR3 sequence is CASSPRAGVSEQFF. CDR3 DNA sequence: TGTGCCAGCAGCCCTAGGGCGGGAGTAAGTGAGCAGTTCTTC.